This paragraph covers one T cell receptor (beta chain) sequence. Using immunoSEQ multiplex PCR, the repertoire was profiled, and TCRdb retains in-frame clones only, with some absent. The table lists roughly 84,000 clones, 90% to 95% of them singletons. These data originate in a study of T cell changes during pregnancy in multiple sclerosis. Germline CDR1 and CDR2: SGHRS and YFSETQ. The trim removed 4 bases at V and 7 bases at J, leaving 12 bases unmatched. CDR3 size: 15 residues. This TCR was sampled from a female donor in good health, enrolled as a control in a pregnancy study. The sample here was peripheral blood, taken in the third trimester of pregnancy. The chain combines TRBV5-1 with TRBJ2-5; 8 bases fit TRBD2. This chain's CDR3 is CASSPPDYSGGTQYF. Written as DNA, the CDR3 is TGCGCCAGCAGCCCGCCCGACTACAGCGGGGGGACCCAGTACTTC.